What follows describes a single TCR beta chain. V gave up 1 base and J gave up 5 bases, with 18 bases separating them. Germline loops: CDR1 SGHTA, CDR2 FQGNSA. The CDR3 is 16 residues long. The sample comes from a study of shared clonotypes between healthy human individuals. Across the study: The people who gave samples were a couple of women and three men aged 18 to 49.

Naive CD8 cells lacked CD45RO and underwent positive selection for CCR7, leaving out terminally differentiated effector memory CD45RA+ cells. Generated by immunoSEQ multiplex PCR, the TCRdb table keeps only in-frame clones and is missing some. The sample has around 2,000,000 clones; around 96% are singletons. The rearrangement joins TRBV7-2 to TRBJ2-7; D remains ambiguous. The sequenced material came from naive CD8+ T cells sorted from blood. This receptor was identified in a man younger than 35 in good health. The CDR3 is CASSLGRHRVRNEQYF. In nucleotides, the CDR3 is TGTGCCAGCAGCTTAGGACGGCATAGGGTAAGGAACGAGCAGTACTTC.